A single sample is the source of the 29 T cell receptor beta chains below, sequenced in a study of beta chain features in type 1 diabetes. General study results and limits: Shortening of TCRB CDR3s, moderate but significant, appeared in all four CD4+ subsets of Type 1 diabetes patients.

For these TCRs, the target antigens are not known. Of the isolated RNA, all was reverse transcribed, and so the sequenced material was expressed TCRB transcripts. The repertoire was sequenced with immunoSEQ multiplex PCR; TCRdb's copy has only in-frame clones and lacks some. Of 640,000 or so clones in the sample, around an eighth were seen once. The specimen sequenced was naive CD4+ T cells from blood. All receptors come from a young man with type 1 diabetes.

A few counts support this clone. The rearrangement joins TRBV7-9 to TRBJ2-1, with TRBD2 matching over 13 bases. The germline V gene encodes CDR1 SEHNR and CDR2 FQNEAQ (reference sequence). This CDR3 contains 17 residues. With V trimmed by 5 bases and J by 1 base, 5 bases remained unmatched. CDR3 residues: CASSKGLAGVSYNEQFF. The DNA for the CDR3 is TGTGCCAGCAGCAAAGGACTAGCGGGAGTATCCTACAATGAGCAGTTCTTC.

About this clone: This sample also contains other DNA sequences that code for the same CDR3. V is TRBV29-1 and J is TRBJ2-1, with 7 bases fitting TRBD2. The CDR3 covers 16 residues. Unmatched junction bases numbered 11, after V lost 3 bases and J lost 3 bases. Germline V gene sequence: CDR1 SQVTM, CDR2 ANQGSEA. In nucleotides, the CDR3 is TGCAGCGTTGAGCGTGGGGGGAGGGCCATCTACAATGAGCAGTTCTTC. Amino acids: CSVERGGRAIYNEQFF.

This clone has just a few counts. The rearrangement joins TRBV19 to TRBJ2-4; TRBD2 aligns across 12 bases. The CDR3 loop spans 18 amino acids. J lost 0 bases, V lost 5 bases, and 8 bases had no gene match. Germline V CDR1 and CDR2: LNHDA, SQIVND (reference sequence). CDR3 DNA sequence: TGTGCCAGTAGTTCGATTCTAGCGGGGGGGCCAGCCAAAAACATTCAGTACTTC. It translates to CASSSILAGGPAKNIQYF. Based on the CDR3 plus reference TRBV19 and TRBJ2-4, the full variable domain is DGGITQSPKYLFRKEGQNVTLSCEQNLNHDAMYWYRQDPGQGLRLIYYSQIVNDFQKGDIAEGYSVSREKKESFPLTVTSAQKNPTAFYLCASSSILAGGPAKNIQYFGAGTRLSVL.

This clone occurred a few times. The rearrangement links TRBV25-1 to TRBJ2-2; 9 bases agree with TRBD1. Germline V gives CDR1 MGHDK, CDR2 SYGVNS. Germline trimming cut 6 bases from V and 7 bases from J; bases unmatched to any gene: 6. The CDR3 is made up of 14 amino acids. CDR3 DNA sequence: TGTGCCAGCAGCCGGGACAGGGCATACGGGGAGCTGTTTTTT. The encoded protein is CASSRDRAYGELFF. The whole variable domain, remainder taken from reference TRBV25-1 and TRBJ2-2, is EADIYQTPRYLVIGTGKKITLECSQTMGHDKMYWYQQDPGMELHLIHYSYGVNSTEKGDLSSESTVSRIRTEHFPLTLESARPSHTSQYLCASSRDRAYGELFFGEGSRLTVL.

The V call is TRBV28, the J call TRBJ2-3; no firm D call. Looked up from germline, CDR1 is MDHEN and CDR2 is SYDVKM. V was pared by 5 bases and J by 0 bases, with 6 bases between. This CDR3 is 13 amino acids long. The CDR3 sequence: CASSRASTDTQYF. The CDR3 region has the DNA TGTGCCAGCAGTCGGGCCAGCACAGATACGCAGTATTTT.

This clone was counted between two and nine times. V usage is TRBV5-6 and J usage is TRBJ2-1, with D possibly TRBD1 on 5 matching bases. The germline CDR1 and CDR2 sequences are SGHDT and YYEEEE. Deletions cut 4 bases from V and 4 bases from J, with 9 bases between. The CDR3 covers 13 residues. CDR3 in DNA: TGTGCCAGCAGCCGACGACAGTACAATGAGCAGTTCTTC. Protein product: CASSRRQYNEQFF. The variable domain in full, completed from reference TRBV5-6 and TRBJ2-1, reads DAGVTQSPTHLIKTRGQQVTLRCSPKSGHDTVSWYQQALGQGPQFIFQYYEEEERQRGNFPDRFSGHQFPNYSSELNVNALLLGDSALYLCASSRRQYNEQFFGPGTRLTVL.

The chain couples TRBV6-5 to TRBJ1-1; D perhaps matches TRBD1 (6 bases). Trimming took 2 bases from V and 5 from J, leaving 12 bases between them. The length of the CDR3 is 14 residues. Germline assignment: CDR1 MNHEY and CDR2 SVGAGI. CDR3 loop: CASSYIGRGTEAFF. The DNA for the CDR3 is TGTGCCAGCAGTTACATTGGCAGGGGAACTGAAGCTTTCTTT.

In its sample, this clone was seen a few times. This chain connects TRBV7-2 to TRBJ2-1, with TRBD2 matching over 9 bases. The CDR3 covers 16 residues. Per the germline V gene, CDR1 is SGHTA and CDR2 is FQGNSA. The V and J ends lost 1 base and 6 bases, in that order; junction bases with no gene match: 7. CDR3 nucleotide sequence: TGTGCCAGCAGCTTAGTCAGTAGCGGGAGCGGCAATGAGCAGTTCTTC. Residues: CASSLVSSGSGNEQFF.

This clone came up a few times. The chain combines TRBV9 with TRBJ2-7, with D possibly matching TRBD1 (6 bases). Germline V CDR1 and CDR2: SGDLS, YYNGEE. CDR3 length equals 14 residues. Trimming took 2 bases from V and 3 from J, leaving 12 bases between them. CDR3 in DNA: TGTGCCAGCAGCGTTGGACAGCGATACTACGAGCAGTACTTC. Amino acids: CASSVGQRYYEQYF.

In its sample, this clone was seen a few times. V and J are TRBV9 and TRBJ2-3; no clear D. CDR1 is SGDLS and CDR2 is YYNGEE in the germline V gene. Trimming removed 4 bases at V and 5 bases at J, with 8 bases between. This CDR3 contains 12 residues. The DNA for the CDR3 is TGTGCCAGCAGCTCAGAGGTAGATACGCAGTATTTT. Residues: CASSSEVDTQYF.

There are a few counts of this clone. This rearrangement joins TRBV7-3 to TRBJ1-6; 7 bases align to TRBD1. Looked up from germline, CDR1 is SGHTA and CDR2 is FQGTGA. With V trimmed by 2 bases and J by 8 bases, 0 bases remained unmatched. This CDR3 is 13 amino acids long. The CDR3 DNA follows: TGTGCCAGCAGCTTAGACAGGGATTCACCCCTCCACTTT. Translated, it gives CASSLDRDSPLHF.

The chain couples TRBV5-6 to TRBJ2-5, with TRBD1 as a possible D gene (6 bases). The germline V and J ends were trimmed by 1 base and 4 bases, with 8 bases remaining between them. Germline loops: CDR1 SGHDT, CDR2 YYEEEE. This CDR3 is 13 amino acids long. CDR3 sequence (DNA): TGTGCCAGCAGCTTGAACAGGGCAGAGACCCAGTACTTC. Translated, it gives CASSLNRAETQYF.

The chain joins TRBV27 to TRBJ2-3; 10 bases agree with TRBD2. This CDR3 has 17 residues. Trimming at V came to 6 bases and at J to 2 bases, leaving 11 bases not matched to a gene. Germline CDR1 and CDR2: MNHEY and SMNVEV (reference sequence). The CDR3 spells CASSRTSGTPLTDTQYF. Written as DNA, the CDR3 is TGTGCCAGCAGCCGGACTAGCGGAACCCCTCTCACAGATACGCAGTATTTT.

The chain joins TRBV5-1 to TRBJ2-5, with 14 bases fitting TRBD2. The CDR3 contains 18 residues. CDR1 and CDR2 (germline): SGHRS, YFSETQ. J was trimmed by 7 bases and V by 4 bases; bases with no gene match: 15. DNA for the CDR3: TGCGCCAGCAGCCCGCGGACTAGCGGGAGGTCGATGGGAGGGACCCAGTACTTC. The encoded protein is CASSPRTSGRSMGGTQYF.

This chain connects TRBV7-9 to TRBJ2-5, with 10 bases aligning to TRBD1. The V segment lost 1 base and the J segment 4 bases; nucleotides outside the gene matches: 3. This CDR3 is built from 15 residues. Germline CDR1 is SEHNR and CDR2 is FQNEAQ (reference sequence). CDR3 in DNA: TGTGCCAGCAGCTTAGTCCGGGACAGGGGAGAGACCCAGTACTTC. This translates into CASSLVRDRGETQYF.

The gene calls are TRBV2 and TRBJ1-1; TRBD1 is a possible D gene (6 bases). CDR1 SNHLY and CDR2 FYNNEI come from the germline V gene. The germline V and J ends were trimmed by 7 bases and 1 base, with 13 bases remaining between them. The CDR3 runs to 14 residues. CDR3 sequence: CASTRTAPNTEAFF. The CDR3, as DNA: TGTGCCAGCACCCGGACAGCCCCGAACACTGAAGCTTTCTTT.

The DNA of the CDR3 is TGTGCCTGGAGCGACACCGGGACATCGTACGAGCAGTACTTC. Its protein product is CAWSDTGTSYEQYF. The chain joins TRBV30 to TRBJ2-7; the D gene is possibly TRBD1 (6 bases). Deletions cut 3 bases from V and 4 bases from J, with 16 bases between. Germline V gene data show CDR1 as GTSNPN and CDR2 as SVGIG (reference sequence). This CDR3 is built from 14 residues.

This clone has a single count. The V gene is TRBV30, the J gene TRBJ2-5, with no clear D. This CDR3 region has 17 residues. The germline V gene has CDR1 GTSNPN and CDR2 SVGIG (reference sequence). V shed 0 bases and J shed 1 base, with 18 bases lying between them. The CDR3 is CAWSVYPWEGRQETQYF. Here the CDR3 DNA reads TGTGCCTGGAGTGTATACCCCTGGGAAGGGCGCCAAGAGACCCAGTACTTC.

Only a few counts were recorded for this clone. V is TRBV2 and J is TRBJ2-5; 7 bases agree with TRBD1. The CDR3 spans 11 residues. Germline-derived CDR1 and CDR2 are SNHLY and FYNNEI. J gave up 9 bases and V 6 bases, and 4 bases lay outside the gene matches. CDR3: CASRTGTAQYF. The DNA for the CDR3 is TGTGCCAGCAGGACCGGGACAGCCCAGTACTTC. The complete variable domain, with remaining parts taken from reference TRBV2 and TRBJ2-5, reads EPEVTQTPSHQVTQMGQEVILRCVPISNHLYFYWYRQILGQKVEFLVSFYNNEISEKSEIFDDQFSVERPDGSNFTLKIRSTKLEDSAMYFCASRTGTAQYFGPGTRLLVL.

The V call is TRBV7-8, the J call TRBJ1-1; D gene uncertain. V lost 3 bases, J lost 4 bases, and 12 bases lay in between. The V gene's germline CDR1 is SGHVS and CDR2 FQNEAQ. The CDR3 has 14 amino acids. The CDR3 is CASSFGGLFTEAFF. CDR3 DNA sequence: TGTGCCAGCAGCTTTGGAGGGTTGTTCACTGAAGCTTTCTTT.

This clone was observed a handful of times. The rearrangement joins TRBV5-6 to TRBJ2-7; 10 nucleotides line up with TRBD2. This CDR3 spans 15 amino acids. Germline CDR1 and CDR2: SGHDT and YYEEEE. V lost 2 bases and J lost 6; bases outside the gene matches: 8. The CDR3 loop is CASSLTGLAMSEQYF. The CDR3 DNA reads as TGTGCCAGCAGCTTAACGGGACTAGCGATGAGCGAGCAGTACTTC.

This clone occurred a few times. The V call is TRBV5-1, the J call TRBJ2-7, with 9 positions matching TRBD2. Germline loops: CDR1 SGHRS, CDR2 YFSETQ. Losses at the gene ends were 4 bases for V and 5 bases for J; bases not matched to a gene: 13. The CDR3 extends over 16 amino acids. DNA of the CDR3: TGCGCCAGCAGCGACGGAGCGGGAGGACCCAGCGACGAGCAGTACTTC. Its protein is CASSDGAGGPSDEQYF.

This rearrangement joins TRBV30 to TRBJ2-1; 8 nucleotides match TRBD2. The CDR3 runs 12 residues. Germline CDR1 is GTSNPN and CDR2 is SVGIG (reference sequence). V shed 5 bases and J 9 bases; nucleotides not matched to a gene: 6. CDR3 DNA sequence: TGTGCCTGGGCGCAACTAGCGGCTGAGCAGTTCTTC. Translating it yields CAWAQLAAEQFF.

The table lists this clone with a few counts. DNA for the CDR3: TGTGCCTGTTCAGGGGGAGTCAATCAGCCCCAGCATTTT. Translation: CACSGGVNQPQHF. The chain links TRBV30 to TRBJ1-5; 7 bases agree with TRBD1. Trimming cost V 6 bases and J 3 bases; bases outside gene matches: 5. The germline gives CDR1 GTSNPN, CDR2 SVGIG (reference sequence). The CDR3 totals 13 residues. The variable domain in full, with the rest retrieved from reference TRBV30 and TRBJ1-5, is SQTIHQWPATLVQPVGSPLSLECTVEGTSNPNLYWYRQAAGRGLQLLFYSVGIGQISSEVPQNLSASRPQDRQFILSSKKLLLSDSGFYLCACSGGVNQPQHFGDGTRLSIL.

The rearrangement uses TRBV7-6 and TRBJ1-4, with D unresolved. The germline gives CDR1 SGHVS, CDR2 FNYEAQ. V was shortened by 0 bases and J by 0 bases, with 5 bases between the two germline ends. This CDR3 has 15 residues. Here the CDR3 reads CASSLAPATNEKLFF. The CDR3, as DNA: TGTGCCAGCAGCTTAGCGCCTGCAACTAATGAAAAACTGTTTTTT.

This clone was detected only a few times. As DNA, the CDR3 is TGTGCCAGCAGTTTAGGACAGACCTACAATGAGCAGTTCTTC. Translated: CASSLGQTYNEQFF. The rearrangement links TRBV28 to TRBJ2-1; a possible D gene is TRBD1 (6 bases). The V gene lost 2 bases and the J gene lost 2 bases, with 7 bases spanning the gap. The CDR3 is 14 residues long. In germline, CDR1 is MDHEN, CDR2 SYDVKM.

This clone was detected only a few times. CDR3 residues: CAWSLLAGGGEQYF. The DNA of the CDR3 is TGTGCCTGGAGTCTCCTAGCGGGAGGCGGCGAGCAGTACTTC. The rearrangement joins TRBV30 to TRBJ2-7, with 11 bases lining up with TRBD2. The germline V gene encodes CDR1 GTSNPN and CDR2 SVGIG (reference sequence). Trimming at V came to 2 bases and at J to 6 bases, leaving 6 bases not matched to a gene. This CDR3 is built from 14 residues.

In this sample, this clone turned up a few times. The sample holds other DNA sequences that translate to the same CDR3. The chain carries TRBV7-2 and TRBJ2-3, with 10 bases fitting TRBD1. The CDR3 has 13 amino acids. Germline trimming cut 3 bases from V and 6 bases from J; bases unmatched to any gene: 0. The germline V gene has CDR1 SGHTA and CDR2 FQGNSA. The CDR3, as DNA: TGTGCCAGCAGCTTGGGACAGGGGGATACGCAGTATTTT. Translating it yields CASSLGQGDTQYF.

The chain has TRBV7-9 and TRBJ2-5; perhaps TRBD2 as D (6 bases). The length of the CDR3 is 14 residues. V lost 6 bases to trimming and J lost 0 bases, with 11 bases between them. CDR1 is SEHNR, CDR2 FQNEAQ, per germline (reference sequence). As DNA, the CDR3 is TGTGCCAGCAGTCCCTGGGGGGACCAAGAGACCCAGTACTTC. It yields the protein CASSPWGDQETQYF.